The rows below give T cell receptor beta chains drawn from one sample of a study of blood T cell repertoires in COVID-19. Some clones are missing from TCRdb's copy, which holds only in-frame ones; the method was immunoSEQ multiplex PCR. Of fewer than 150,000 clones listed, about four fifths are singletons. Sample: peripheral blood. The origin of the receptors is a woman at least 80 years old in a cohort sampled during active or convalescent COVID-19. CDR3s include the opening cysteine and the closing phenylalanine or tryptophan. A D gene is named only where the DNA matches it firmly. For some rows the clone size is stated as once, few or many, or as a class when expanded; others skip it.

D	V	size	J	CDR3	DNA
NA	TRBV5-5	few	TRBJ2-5	CASSLGATQETQYF	TGTGCCAGCAGCTTGGGGGCCACCCAAGAGACCCAGTACTTC
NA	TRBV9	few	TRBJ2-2	CASSAHESGTGELFF	TGTGCCAGCAGCGCACACGAAAGCGGCACCGGGGAGCTGTTTTTT
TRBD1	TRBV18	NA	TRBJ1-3	CASSPYGQGADGNTIYF	TGTGCCAGCTCACCCTACGGACAGGGGGCGGATGGAAACACCATATATTTT
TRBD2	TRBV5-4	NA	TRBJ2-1	CASSLDRTSGGASYNEQFF	TGTGCCAGCAGCTTGGATAGGACCAGCGGGGGGGCGTCCTACAATGAGCAGTTCTTC
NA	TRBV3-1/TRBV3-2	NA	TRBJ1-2	CASSQDHRQGSGYTF	TGTGCCAGCAGCCAAGATCATAGGCAGGGTTCTGGCTACACCTTC
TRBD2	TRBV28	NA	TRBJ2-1	CASSPRLIAGGGNEQFF	TGTGCCAGCAGTCCCCGCCTGATAGCGGGGGGCGGGAATGAGCAGTTCTTC
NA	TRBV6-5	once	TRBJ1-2	CASRLTGGGYTF	TGTGCCAGCAGACTGACAGGAGGCGGCTACACCTTC
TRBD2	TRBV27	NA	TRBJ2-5	CASHGGVQETQYF	TGTGCCAGTCATGGGGGGGTCCAAGAGACCCAGTACTTC
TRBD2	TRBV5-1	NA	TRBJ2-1	CASGTSGGPYNEQFF	TGCGCCAGCGGGACTAGCGGGGGACCGTACAATGAGCAGTTCTTC
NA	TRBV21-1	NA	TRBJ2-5	CASSKKGLAETQYF	TGTGCCAGCAGCAAAAAGGGACTAGCCGAGACCCAGTACTTC
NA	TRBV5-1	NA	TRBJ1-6	CASSSTEYNSPLHF	TGCGCCAGCAGCTCTACAGAATATAATTCACCCCTCCACTTT
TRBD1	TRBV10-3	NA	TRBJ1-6	CAISESRTGGTNSPLHF	TGTGCCATCAGTGAGTCAAGAACAGGGGGTACTAATTCACCCCTCCACTTT
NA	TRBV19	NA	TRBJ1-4	CASSIVGVGNEKLFF	TGTGCCAGTAGTATAGTCGGAGTGGGTAATGAAAAACTGTTTTTT
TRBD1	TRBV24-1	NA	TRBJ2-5	CATSDRDSQETQYF	TGTGCCACCAGTGATCGGGACAGCCAAGAGACCCAGTACTTC
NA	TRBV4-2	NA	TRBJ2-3	CASSQDLGADTQYF	TGTGCCAGCAGCCAAGATTTAGGAGCAGATACGCAGTATTTT
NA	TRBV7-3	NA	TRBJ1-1	CASSPLRRTAMNTEAFF	TGTGCCAGCAGCCCTCTACGTCGGACAGCAATGAACACTGAAGCTTTCTTT
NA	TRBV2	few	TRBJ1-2	CASTLISGGASYTF	TGTGCCAGCACTCTAATATCGGGGGGCGCGAGCTACACCTTC
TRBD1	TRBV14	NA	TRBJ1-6	CASSQTGGSPLHF	TGTGCCAGCAGCCAAACAGGGGGCTCACCCCTCCACTTT
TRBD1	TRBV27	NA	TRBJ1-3	CASSEPGQGTGNTIYF	TGTGCCAGCAGCGAACCGGGACAGGGAACTGGAAACACCATATATTTT
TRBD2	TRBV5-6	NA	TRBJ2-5	CASSLWLAGQAKYF	TGTGCCAGCAGCTTGTGGCTAGCGGGCCAGGCAAAGTACTTC
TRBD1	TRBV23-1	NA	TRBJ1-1	CASPRDRENTEAFF	TGCGCCAGCCCACGGGACAGGGAAAACACTGAAGCTTTCTTT
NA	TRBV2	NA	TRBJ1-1	CASSVGPGNTEAFF	TGTGCCAGCAGTGTAGGTCCAGGGAACACTGAAGCTTTCTTT
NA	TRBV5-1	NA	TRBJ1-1	CASSLGDNMNTEAFF	TGCGCCAGCAGCTTGGGTGACAACATGAACACTGAAGCTTTCTTT
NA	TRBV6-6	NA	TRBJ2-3	CASRGPGSSTDTQYF	TGTGCCAGCAGGGGTCCGGGTTCTAGCACAGATACGCAGTATTTT
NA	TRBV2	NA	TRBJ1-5	CASSTPQDLQSQHF	TGTGCCAGCAGTACCCCACAGGATCTTCAGTCCCAGCATTTT
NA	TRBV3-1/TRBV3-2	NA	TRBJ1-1	CASSPGGALVNTEAFF	TGTGCCAGCAGCCCGGGGGGCGCCTTAGTGAACACTGAAGCTTTCTTT
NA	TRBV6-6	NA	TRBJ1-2	CASSYQGPPEGYTF	TGTGCCAGCAGTTATCAGGGGCCTCCGGAGGGCTACACCTTC
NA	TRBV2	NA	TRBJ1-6	CASSGEGSDNSPLHF	TGTGCCAGCAGTGGGGAGGGGTCCGATAATTCACCCCTCCACTTT
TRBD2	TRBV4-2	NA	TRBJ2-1	CASSPATSGGADSEQFF	TGTGCCAGCAGTCCCGCGACTAGCGGGGGGGCCGACAGTGAGCAGTTCTTC
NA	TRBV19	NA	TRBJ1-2	CASIGGTYGYTF	TGTGCCAGTATCGGGGGTACCTATGGCTACACCTTC
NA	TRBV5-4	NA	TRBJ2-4	CASSSPGLSGKNIQYF	TGTGCCAGCAGCTCTCCGGGTCTCTCGGGCAAAAACATTCAGTACTTC
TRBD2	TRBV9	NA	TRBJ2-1	CASSVGLAGGRSNEQFF	TGTGCCAGCAGCGTAGGGCTAGCGGGGGGGCGGAGCAATGAGCAGTTCTTC
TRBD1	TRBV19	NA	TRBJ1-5	CASSIQGVGNQPQHF	TGTGCCAGTAGTATACAGGGGGTGGGCAATCAGCCCCAGCATTTT
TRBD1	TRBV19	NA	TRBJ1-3	CASSKGQGTYHSGNTTYF	TGTGCCAGTAGTAAAGGACAGGGGACCTACCACTCTGGAAACACCACATATTTT
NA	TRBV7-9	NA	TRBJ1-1	CASSLVQNTEAFF	TGTGCCAGCAGCTTAGTACAGAACACTGAAGCTTTCTTT
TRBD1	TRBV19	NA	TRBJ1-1	CASRTGDSLFGQFTEAFF	TGTGCCAGCCGGACAGGGGATAGTTTGTTCGGCCAATTCACTGAAGCTTTCTTT
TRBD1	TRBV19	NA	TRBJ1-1	CASSVQGDTEAFF	TGTGCCAGTAGTGTCCAGGGGGACACTGAAGCTTTCTTT
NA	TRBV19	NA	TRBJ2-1	CASSIVGTFPRPEQFF	TGTGCCAGTAGTATAGTAGGGACTTTCCCCCGGCCTGAGCAGTTCTTC
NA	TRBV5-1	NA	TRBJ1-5	CASSLTGESNQPQHF	TGCGCCAGCAGCTTGACGGGGGAGAGCAATCAGCCCCAGCATTTT
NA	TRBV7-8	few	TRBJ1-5	CASSLGSVAGNQPQHF	TGTGCCAGCAGCTTAGGGTCCGTGGCCGGCAATCAGCCCCAGCATTTT
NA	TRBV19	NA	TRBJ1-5	CASSISFRDNQPQHF	TGTGCCAGTAGTATTTCTTTCAGGGACAATCAGCCCCAGCATTTT
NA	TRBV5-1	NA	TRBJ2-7	CASSASEVYEQYF	TGCGCCAGCAGCGCCTCAGAAGTCTACGAGCAGTACTTC
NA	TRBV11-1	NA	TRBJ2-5	CASSPGVWGSEETQYF	TGTGCCAGCAGCCCAGGGGTCTGGGGATCGGAAGAGACCCAGTACTTC
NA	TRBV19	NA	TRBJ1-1	CASSIDALPFAVNTEAFF	TGTGCCAGTAGTATAGATGCTTTGCCGTTTGCAGTTAACACTGAAGCTTTCTTT
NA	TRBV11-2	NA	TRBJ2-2	CASSFLQGHTTGELFF	TGTGCCAGCAGCTTTTTGCAGGGTCATACTACCGGGGAGCTGTTTTTT
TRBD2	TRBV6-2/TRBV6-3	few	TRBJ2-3	CASSYRGTSWDTQYF	TGTGCCAGCAGTTACCGTGGGACTAGCTGGGATACGCAGTATTTT
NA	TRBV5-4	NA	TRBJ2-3	CASSPNTDTQYF	TGTGCCAGCAGCCCAAACACAGATACGCAGTATTTT
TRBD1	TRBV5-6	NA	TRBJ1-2	CASSPPRQGRGYTF	TGTGCCAGCAGCCCCCCCAGACAGGGTCGTGGCTACACCTTC
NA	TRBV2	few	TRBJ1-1	CARVRALNTEAFF	TGTGCCAGGGTCAGGGCTCTGAACACTGAAGCTTTCTTT
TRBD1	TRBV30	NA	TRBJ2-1	CAWRHRTGGSYNEQFF	TGTGCCTGGAGGCACAGGACAGGGGGGTCCTACAATGAGCAGTTCTTC
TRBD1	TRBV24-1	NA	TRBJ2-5	CATSDAKDGGQPQETQYF	TGTGCCACCAGTGATGCTAAGGATGGGGGACAGCCCCAAGAGACCCAGTACTTC
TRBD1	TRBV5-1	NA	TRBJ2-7	CASSKGGTGSLEQYF	TGCGCCAGCAGTAAGGGGGGGACAGGGAGCCTCGAGCAGTACTTC
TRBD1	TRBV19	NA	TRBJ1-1	CASSTDRDFNTEAFF	TGTGCCAGTAGTACCGACAGGGACTTCAACACTGAAGCTTTCTTT